This T cell receptor (beta chain) was sequenced in a study of memory CD4+ T cells and cytomegalovirus serostatus. Study-level background: Healthy Belgian adult donors included about nine CMV-positive and fewer than 25 CMV-negative people. Study-level results: Median bootstrapped AUC for CMV status was about 0.95 originally, less than 0.93 US-trained. About 40% of the roughly 150 known CMV-associated TCRbeta sequences appeared in CD4+ memory.

The sort gate was single viable CD3+CD4+CD8-CD45RO+ cells for memory CD4+ T cells. Generated by immunoSEQ multiplex PCR, the TCRdb table keeps only in-frame clones and is missing some. The sample lists some 48,000 clones; just under 80% were seen once. Germline CDR1 and CDR2: MNHEY and SMNVEV (reference sequence). V lost 6 bases to trimming and J lost 10 bases, with 21 bases between them. The CDR3 sequence is 14 residues long. Only a few counts were recorded for this clone. Its cognate antigen is unknown. Sequenced input: memory CD4+ T cells from blood. The receptor's source is an adult in good health and CMV-seronegative. This chain connects TRBV27 to TRBJ1-1; D may be TRBD1 (5 bases). CDR3 in amino acids: CASRTIRDPLGAFF. The DNA for the CDR3 is TGTGCCAGCAGAACAATCCGGGACCCCTTGGGAGCTTTCTTT.